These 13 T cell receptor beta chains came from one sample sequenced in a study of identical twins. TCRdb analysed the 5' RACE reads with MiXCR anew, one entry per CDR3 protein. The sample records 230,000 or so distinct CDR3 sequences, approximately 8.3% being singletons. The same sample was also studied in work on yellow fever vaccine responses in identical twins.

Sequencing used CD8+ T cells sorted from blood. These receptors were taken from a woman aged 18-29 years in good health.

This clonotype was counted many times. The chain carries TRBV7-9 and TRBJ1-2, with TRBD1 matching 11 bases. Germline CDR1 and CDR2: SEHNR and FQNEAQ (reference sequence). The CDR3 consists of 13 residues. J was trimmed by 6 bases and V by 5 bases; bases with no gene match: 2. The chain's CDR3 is CASSLGQGDGYTF. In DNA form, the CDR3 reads TGTGCCAGCAGCCTGGGACAGGGGGATGGCTACACCTTC. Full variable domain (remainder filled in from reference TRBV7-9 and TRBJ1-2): DTGVSQNPRHKITKRGQNVTFRCDPISEHNRLYWYRQTLGQGPEFLTYFQNEAQLEKSRLLSDRFSAERPKGSFSTLEIQRTEQGDSAMYLCASSLGQGDGYTFGSGTRLTVV.

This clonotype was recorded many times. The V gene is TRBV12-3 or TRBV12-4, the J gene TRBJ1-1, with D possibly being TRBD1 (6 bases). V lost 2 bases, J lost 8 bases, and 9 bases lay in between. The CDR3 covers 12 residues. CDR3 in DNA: TGTGCCAGCAGTTTATTAGGGGGGGAAGCTTTCTTT. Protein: CASSLLGGEAFF.

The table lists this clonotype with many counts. The CDR3 sequence is CSARGENTGELFF. CDR3 nucleotide sequence: TGCAGTGCTAGAGGCGAAAACACCGGGGAGCTGTTTTTT. The chain is built from TRBV20-1 and TRBJ2-2, with D unclear. The CDR3 has 13 residues. The germline V gene has CDR1 DFQATT and CDR2 SNEGSKA (reference sequence). V was shortened by 1 base and J by 2 bases, with 5 bases between the two germline ends.

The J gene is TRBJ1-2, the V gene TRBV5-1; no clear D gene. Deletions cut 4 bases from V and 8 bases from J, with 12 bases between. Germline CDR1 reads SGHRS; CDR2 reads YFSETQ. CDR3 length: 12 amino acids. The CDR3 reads CASSKDEDGYTF. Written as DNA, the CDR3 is TGCGCCAGCAGCAAGGACGAGGACGGCTACACCTTC.

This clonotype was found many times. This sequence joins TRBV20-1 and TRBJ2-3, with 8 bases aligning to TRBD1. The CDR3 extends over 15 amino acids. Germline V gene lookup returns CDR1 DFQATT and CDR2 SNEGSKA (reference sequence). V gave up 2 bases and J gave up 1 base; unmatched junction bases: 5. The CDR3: CSARPADRGTDTQYF. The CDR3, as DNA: TGCAGTGCTAGACCCGCGGACAGGGGCACAGATACGCAGTATTTT.

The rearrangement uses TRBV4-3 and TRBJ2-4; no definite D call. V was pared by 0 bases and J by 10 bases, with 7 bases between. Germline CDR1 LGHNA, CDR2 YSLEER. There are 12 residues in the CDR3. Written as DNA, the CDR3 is TGCGCCAGCAGCCAAGATCGCGGAATTCAGTACTTC. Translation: CASSQDRGIQYF.

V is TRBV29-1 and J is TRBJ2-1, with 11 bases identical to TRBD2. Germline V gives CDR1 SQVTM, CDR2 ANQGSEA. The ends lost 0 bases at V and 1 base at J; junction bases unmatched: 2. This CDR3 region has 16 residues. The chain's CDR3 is CSVEDLAGGSYNEQFF. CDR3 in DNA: TGCAGCGTTGAAGATCTAGCGGGGGGATCCTACAATGAGCAGTTCTTC.

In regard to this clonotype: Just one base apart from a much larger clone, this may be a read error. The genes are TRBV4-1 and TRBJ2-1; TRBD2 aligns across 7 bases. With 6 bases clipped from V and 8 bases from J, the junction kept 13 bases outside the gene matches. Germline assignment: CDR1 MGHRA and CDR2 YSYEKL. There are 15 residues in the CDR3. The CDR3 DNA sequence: TGCGCCAGCAGTCCGGGACTAACGATGGGCCATGAGCAGTTCTTC. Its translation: CASSPGLTMGHEQFF.

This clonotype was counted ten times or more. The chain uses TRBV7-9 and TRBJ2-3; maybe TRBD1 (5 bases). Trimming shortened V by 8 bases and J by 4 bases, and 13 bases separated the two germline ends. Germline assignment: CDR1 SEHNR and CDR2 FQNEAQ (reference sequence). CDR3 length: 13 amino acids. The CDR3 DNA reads TGTGCCAGCGTCGGCCAGGGTGCAGATACGCAGTATTTT. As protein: CASVGQGADTQYF. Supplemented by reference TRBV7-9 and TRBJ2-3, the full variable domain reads DTGVSQNPRHKITKRGQNVTFRCDPISEHNRLYWYRQTLGQGPEFLTYFQNEAQLEKSRLLSDRFSAERPKGSFSTLEIQRTEQGDSAMYLCASVGQGADTQYFGPGTRLTVL.

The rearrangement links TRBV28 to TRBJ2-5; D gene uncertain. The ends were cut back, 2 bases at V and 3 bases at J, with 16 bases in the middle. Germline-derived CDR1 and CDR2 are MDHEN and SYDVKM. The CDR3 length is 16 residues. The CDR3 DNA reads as TGTGCCAGCAGTTTAGTCCCCTCGGGTCCGGAAGAGACCCAGTACTTC. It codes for CASSLVPSGPEETQYF.

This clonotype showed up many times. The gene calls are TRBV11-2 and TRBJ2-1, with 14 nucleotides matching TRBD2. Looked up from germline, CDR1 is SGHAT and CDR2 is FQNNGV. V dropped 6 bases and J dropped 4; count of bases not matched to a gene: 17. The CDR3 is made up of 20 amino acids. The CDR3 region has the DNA TGTGCCAGCAGGCAACTGACTAGCGGGGGGGCGTCCCCTCGTTACAATGAGCAGTTCTTC. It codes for CASRQLTSGGASPRYNEQFF. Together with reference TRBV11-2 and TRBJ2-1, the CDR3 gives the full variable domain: EAGVAQSPRYKIIEKRQSVAFWCNPISGHATLYWYQQILGQGPKLLIQFQNNGVVDDSQLPKDRFSAERLKGVDSTLKIQPAKLEDSAVYLCASRQLTSGGASPRYNEQFFGPGTRLTVL.

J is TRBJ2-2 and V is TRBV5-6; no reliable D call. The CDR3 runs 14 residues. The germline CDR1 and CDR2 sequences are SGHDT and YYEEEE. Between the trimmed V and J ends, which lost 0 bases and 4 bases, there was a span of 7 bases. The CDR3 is CASSLVVITGELFF. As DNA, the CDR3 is TGTGCCAGCAGCTTGGTAGTGATCACCGGGGAGCTGTTTTTT.

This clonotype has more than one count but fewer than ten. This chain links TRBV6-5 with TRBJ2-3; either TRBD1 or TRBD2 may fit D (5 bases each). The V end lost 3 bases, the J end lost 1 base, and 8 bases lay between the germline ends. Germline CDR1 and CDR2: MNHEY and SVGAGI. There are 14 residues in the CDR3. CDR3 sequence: CASSYGTGTDTQYF. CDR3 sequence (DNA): TGTGCCAGCAGTTATGGGACCGGCACAGATACGCAGTATTTT.